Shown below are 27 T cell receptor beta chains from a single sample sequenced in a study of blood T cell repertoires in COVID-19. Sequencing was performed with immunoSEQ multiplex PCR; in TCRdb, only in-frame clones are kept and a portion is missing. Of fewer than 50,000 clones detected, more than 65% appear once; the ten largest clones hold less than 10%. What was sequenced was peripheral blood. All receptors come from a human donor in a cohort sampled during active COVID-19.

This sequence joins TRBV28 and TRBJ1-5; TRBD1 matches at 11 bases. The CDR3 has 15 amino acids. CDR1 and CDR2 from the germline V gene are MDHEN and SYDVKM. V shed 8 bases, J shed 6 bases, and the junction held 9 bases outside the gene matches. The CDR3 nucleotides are TGTGCCAGCTCACGGAGGACAGGGGGCGTTCAGCCCCAGCATTTT. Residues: CASSRRTGGVQPQHF.

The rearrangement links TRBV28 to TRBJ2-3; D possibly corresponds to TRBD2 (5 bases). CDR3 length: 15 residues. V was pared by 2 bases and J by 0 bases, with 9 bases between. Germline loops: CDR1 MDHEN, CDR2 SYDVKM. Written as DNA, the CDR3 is TGTGCCAGCAGTTTACCGGGGTCCAGCACAGATACGCAGTATTTT. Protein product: CASSLPGSSTDTQYF.

As DNA, the CDR3 is TGTGCCATCAGCTCTGGAGATTACACTGAAGCTTTCTTT. Amino acids: CAISSGDYTEAFF. The chain links TRBV10-3 to TRBJ1-1; D remains unclear. The CDR3 runs 13 residues. Germline values: CDR1 ENHRY, CDR2 SYGVKD. Trimming took 6 bases from V and 3 from J, leaving 11 bases between them.

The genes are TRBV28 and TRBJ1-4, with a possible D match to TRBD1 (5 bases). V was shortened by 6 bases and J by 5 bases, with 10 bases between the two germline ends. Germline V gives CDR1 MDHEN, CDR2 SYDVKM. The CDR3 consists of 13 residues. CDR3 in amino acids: CASRGRENEKLFF. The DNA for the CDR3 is TGTGCCAGCAGGGGACGGGAGAATGAAAAACTGTTTTTT.

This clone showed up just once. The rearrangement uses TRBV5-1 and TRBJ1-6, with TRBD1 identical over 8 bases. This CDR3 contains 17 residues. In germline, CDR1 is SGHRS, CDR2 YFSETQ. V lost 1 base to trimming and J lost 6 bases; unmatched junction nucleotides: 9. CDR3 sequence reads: CASSLSLTTGVNSPLHF. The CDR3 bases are TGCGCCAGCAGCTTGTCCTTGACGACAGGGGTTAATTCACCCCTCCACTTT.

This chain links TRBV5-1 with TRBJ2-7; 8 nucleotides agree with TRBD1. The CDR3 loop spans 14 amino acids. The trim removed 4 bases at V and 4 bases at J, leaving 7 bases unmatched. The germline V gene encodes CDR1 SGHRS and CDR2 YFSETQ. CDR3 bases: TGCGCCAGCAGCCCTAACAGGGGGAGGTACGAGCAGTACTTC. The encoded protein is CASSPNRGRYEQYF.

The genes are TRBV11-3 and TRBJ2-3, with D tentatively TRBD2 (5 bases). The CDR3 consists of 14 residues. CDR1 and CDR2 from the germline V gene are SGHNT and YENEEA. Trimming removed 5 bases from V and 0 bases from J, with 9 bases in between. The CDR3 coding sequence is TGTGCCAGCAGCCCGAGGGCTAGCACAGATACGCAGTATTTT. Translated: CASSPRASTDTQYF.

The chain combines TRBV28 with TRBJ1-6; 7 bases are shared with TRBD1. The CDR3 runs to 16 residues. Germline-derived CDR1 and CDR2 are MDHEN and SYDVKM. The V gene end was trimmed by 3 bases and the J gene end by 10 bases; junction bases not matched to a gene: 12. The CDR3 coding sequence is TGTGCCAGCAGTTTCCGCGTGACAGGGTACGGGTCACCCCTCCACTTT. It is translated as CASSFRVTGYGSPLHF.

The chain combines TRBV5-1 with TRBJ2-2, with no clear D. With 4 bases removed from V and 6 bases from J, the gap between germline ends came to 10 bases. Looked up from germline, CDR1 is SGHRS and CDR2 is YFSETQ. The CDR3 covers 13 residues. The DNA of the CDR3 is TGCGCCAGCAGCGCCAGGATTCCCGGGGAGCTGTTTTTT. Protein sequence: CASSARIPGELFF.

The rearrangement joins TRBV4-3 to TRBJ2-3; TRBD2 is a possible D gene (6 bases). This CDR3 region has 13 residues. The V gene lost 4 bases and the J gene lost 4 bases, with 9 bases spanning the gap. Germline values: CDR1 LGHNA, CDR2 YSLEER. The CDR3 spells CASSRGVPDTQYF. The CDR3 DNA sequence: TGCGCCAGCAGCCGGGGGGTCCCAGATACGCAGTATTTT.

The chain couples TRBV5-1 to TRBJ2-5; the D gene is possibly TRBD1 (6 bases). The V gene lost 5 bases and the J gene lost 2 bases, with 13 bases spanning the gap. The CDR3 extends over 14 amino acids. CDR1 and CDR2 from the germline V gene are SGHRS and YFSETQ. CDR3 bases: TGCGCCAGCAGTGTCAGGGGTGGTCAAGAGACCCAGTACTTC. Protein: CASSVRGGQETQYF.

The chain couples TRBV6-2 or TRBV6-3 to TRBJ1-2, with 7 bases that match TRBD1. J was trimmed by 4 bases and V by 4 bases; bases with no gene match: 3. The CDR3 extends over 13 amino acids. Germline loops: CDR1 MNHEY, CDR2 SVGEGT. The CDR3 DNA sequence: TGTGCCAGCAGTTCGGGACAGTCCTATGGCTACACCTTC. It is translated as CASSSGQSYGYTF.

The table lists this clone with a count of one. Written as DNA, the CDR3 is TGTGCCAGTAGTATAGTCGGGGGTCGCGGGTCTGACGAGCAGTACTTC. Translation: CASSIVGGRGSDEQYF. V gene TRBV19 combines with J gene TRBJ2-7, with D tentatively TRBD2 (6 bases). This CDR3 has 16 amino acids. Germline V gene data show CDR1 as LNHDA and CDR2 as SQIVND (reference sequence). V was shortened by 1 base and J by 5 bases, with 18 bases between the two germline ends.

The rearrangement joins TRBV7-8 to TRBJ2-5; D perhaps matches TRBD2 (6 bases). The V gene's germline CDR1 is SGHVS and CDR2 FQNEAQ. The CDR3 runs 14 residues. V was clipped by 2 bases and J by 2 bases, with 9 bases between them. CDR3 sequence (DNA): TGTGCCAGCAGCTTATTTGCGGGGCAAGAGACCCAGTACTTC. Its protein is CASSLFAGQETQYF.

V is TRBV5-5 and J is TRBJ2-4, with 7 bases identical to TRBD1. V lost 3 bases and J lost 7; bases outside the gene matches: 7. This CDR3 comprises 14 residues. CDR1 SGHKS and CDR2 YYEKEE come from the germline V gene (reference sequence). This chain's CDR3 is CASSSGQRSNIQYF. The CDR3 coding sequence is TGTGCCAGCAGCTCGGGACAGCGGAGTAACATTCAGTACTTC. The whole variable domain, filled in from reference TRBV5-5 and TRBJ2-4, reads DAGVTQSPTHLIKTRGQQVTLRCSPISGHKSVSWYQQVLGQGPQFIFQYYEKEERGRGNFPDRFSARQFPNYSSELNVNALLLGDSALYLCASSSGQRSNIQYFGAGTRLSVL.

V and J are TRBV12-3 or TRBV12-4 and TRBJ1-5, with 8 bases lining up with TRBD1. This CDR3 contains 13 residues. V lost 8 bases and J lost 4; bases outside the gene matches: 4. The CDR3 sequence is CASADRENQPQHF. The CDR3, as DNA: TGTGCCAGCGCGGACAGGGAGAATCAGCCCCAGCATTTT.

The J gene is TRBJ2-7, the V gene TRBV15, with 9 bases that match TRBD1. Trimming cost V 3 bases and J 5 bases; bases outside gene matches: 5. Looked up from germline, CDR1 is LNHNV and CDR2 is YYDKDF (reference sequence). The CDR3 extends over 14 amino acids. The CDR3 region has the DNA TGTGCCACCAGCAGCAGGGGGGACAGGGACGAGCAGTACTTC. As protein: CATSSRGDRDEQYF. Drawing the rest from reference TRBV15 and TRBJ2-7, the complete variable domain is DAMVIQNPRYQVTQFGKPVTLSCSQTLNHNVMYWYQQKSSQAPKLLFHYYDKDFNNEADTPDNFQSRRPNTSFCFLDIRSPGLGDTAMYLCATSSRGDRDEQYFGPGTRLTVT.

As DNA, the CDR3 is TGTGCCACCAGCCCAGGACAGGGGACAGATACGCAGTATTTT. This codes for CATSPGQGTDTQYF. The chain combines TRBV24-1 with TRBJ2-3; 9 nucleotides agree with TRBD1. Germline CDR1 KGHDR, CDR2 SFDVKD. Trimming removed 7 bases from V and 3 bases from J; junction bases left unmatched: 4. There are 14 residues in the CDR3.

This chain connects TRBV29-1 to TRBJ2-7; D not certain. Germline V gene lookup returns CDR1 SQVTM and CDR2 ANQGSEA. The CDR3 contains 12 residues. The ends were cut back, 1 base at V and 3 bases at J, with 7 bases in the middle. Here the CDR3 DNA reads TGCAGCGTTGAAGGGGCCTTCTACGAGCAGTACTTC. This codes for CSVEGAFYEQYF.

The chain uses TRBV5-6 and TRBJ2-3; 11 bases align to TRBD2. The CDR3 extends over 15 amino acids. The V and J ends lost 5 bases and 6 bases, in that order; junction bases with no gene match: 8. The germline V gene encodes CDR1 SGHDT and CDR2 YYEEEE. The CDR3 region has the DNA TGTGCCAGCAGTTTCCTAGCGGGAGGAGTGGATACGCAGTATTTT. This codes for CASSFLAGGVDTQYF.

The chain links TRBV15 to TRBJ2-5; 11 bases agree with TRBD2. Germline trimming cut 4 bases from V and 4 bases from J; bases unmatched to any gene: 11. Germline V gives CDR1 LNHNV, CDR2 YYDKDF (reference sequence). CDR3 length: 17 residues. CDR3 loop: CATSKGATSGRGETQYF. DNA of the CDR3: TGTGCCACCAGCAAAGGGGCAACTAGCGGGAGAGGAGAGACCCAGTACTTC. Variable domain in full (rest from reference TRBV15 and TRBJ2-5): DAMVIQNPRYQVTQFGKPVTLSCSQTLNHNVMYWYQQKSSQAPKLLFHYYDKDFNNEADTPDNFQSRRPNTSFCFLDIRSPGLGDTAMYLCATSKGATSGRGETQYFGPGTRLLVL.

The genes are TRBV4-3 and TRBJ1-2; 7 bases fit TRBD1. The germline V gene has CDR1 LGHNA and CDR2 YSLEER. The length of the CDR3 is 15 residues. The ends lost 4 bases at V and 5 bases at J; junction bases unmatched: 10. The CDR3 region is CASSPVRDRAYGYTF. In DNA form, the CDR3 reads TGCGCCAGCAGCCCCGTTCGAGACAGGGCTTATGGCTACACCTTC.

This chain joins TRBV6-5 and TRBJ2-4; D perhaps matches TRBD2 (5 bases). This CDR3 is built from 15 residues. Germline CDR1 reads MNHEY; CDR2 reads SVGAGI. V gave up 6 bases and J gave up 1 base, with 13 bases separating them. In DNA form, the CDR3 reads TGTGCCAGCAGGGACTTAGGAGAGGCCAAAAACATTCAGTACTTC. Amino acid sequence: CASRDLGEAKNIQYF.

The CDR3 DNA reads TGTGCCAGTAGTATACCGCACGGACACGGAAACACCATATATTTT. Translation gives CASSIPHGHGNTIYF. The V and J genes are TRBV19 and TRBJ1-3; D may be TRBD1 (5 bases). Germline assignment: CDR1 LNHDA and CDR2 SQIVND (reference sequence). This CDR3 spans 15 amino acids. With 2 bases removed from V and 4 bases from J, the gap between germline ends came to 12 bases.

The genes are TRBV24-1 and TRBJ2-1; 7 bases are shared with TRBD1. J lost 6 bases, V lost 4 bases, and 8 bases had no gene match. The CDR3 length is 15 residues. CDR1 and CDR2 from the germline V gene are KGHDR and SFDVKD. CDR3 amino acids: CATSEPSTGANEQFF. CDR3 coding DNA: TGTGCCACCAGTGAGCCTTCAACAGGGGCCAATGAGCAGTTCTTC.

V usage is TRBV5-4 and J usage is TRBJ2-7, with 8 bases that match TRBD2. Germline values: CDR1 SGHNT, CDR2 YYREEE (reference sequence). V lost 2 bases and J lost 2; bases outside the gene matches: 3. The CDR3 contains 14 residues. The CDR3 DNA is TGTGCCAGCAGCTTAGAACTAGCGGCCTACGAGCAGTACTTC. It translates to CASSLELAAYEQYF. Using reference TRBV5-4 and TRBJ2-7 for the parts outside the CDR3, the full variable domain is ETGVTQSPTHLIKTRGQQVTLRCSSQSGHNTVSWYQQALGQGPQFIFQYYREEENGRGNFPPRFSGLQFPNYSSELNVNALELDDSALYLCASSLELAAYEQYFGPGTRLTVT.

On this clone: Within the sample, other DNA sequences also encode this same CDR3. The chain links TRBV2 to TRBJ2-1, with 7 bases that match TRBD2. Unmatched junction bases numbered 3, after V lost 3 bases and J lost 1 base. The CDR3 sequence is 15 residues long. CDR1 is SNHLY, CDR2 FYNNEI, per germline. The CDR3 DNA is TGTGCCAGCAGTGAGCGGGAGTCATCCTACAATGAGCAGTTCTTC. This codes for CASSERESSYNEQFF.